This TCR beta chain was found in a study of blood T cell repertoires in COVID-19. Overall study: T cells, B-cell-depleted T cells, or PBMCs provided the cDNA or gDNA that served as material.

This CDR3 is 12 amino acids long. Germline CDR1 is LGHDT and CDR2 is YNNKEL (reference sequence). With regard to this clone: One junction end does not reproduce the germline sequence, and a read error may be involved.

Clones were read by immunoSEQ multiplex PCR, and TCRdb kept only the in-frame ones, dropping some. The data contain fewer than 450,000 clones, about 87% of them singletons. The receptor was isolated from a woman in her fifties or sixties with COVID-19, enrolled during active disease. Material for sequencing was peripheral blood. The rearrangement joins TRBV3-1 (or the pseudogene TRBV3-2) to TRBJ1-2; D might be TRBD1 (5 bases). CDR3 sequence: CASSQLSGELAF. DNA of the CDR3: TGTGCCAGCAGCCAACTGTCGGGGGAACTAGCCTTC.